These 7 T cell receptor beta chains were sequenced from one sample in a study of a mutant IDH1 vaccine in newly diagnosed glioma. No antigen has been assigned to these receptors. Method: immunoSEQ multiplex PCR; TCRdb's copy keeps in-frame clones and lacks some. The sample lists about 32,000 clones, around 80% occurring once. Time point denoted: week 35, safety follow-up. In the vaccine, a single dose held 300 ug of the mutant IDH1 20-mer peptide, along with topical imiquimod. Sample: PBMCs, taken from a glioma patient whose treatment included an IDH1 peptide vaccine. The source of these receptors is a man aged 40-50 years with glioma. Some clones in this sample may be carry-over from other donors' samples.

The chain is built from TRBV9 and TRBJ1-2; maybe TRBD1 (6 bases). V was clipped by 4 bases and J by 7 bases, with 14 bases between them. The germline CDR1 and CDR2 sequences are SGDLS and YYNGEE. There are 13 residues in the CDR3. As DNA, the CDR3 is TGTGCCAGCAGCCCGAGAGGGGGGGGTGGCTACACCTTC. Amino acids: CASSPRGGGGYTF.

This clone has a handful of counts. The CDR3 spells CASSIGGSYEQYF. The CDR3 DNA sequence: TGTGCCAGTAGTATAGGAGGGTCCTACGAGCAGTACTTC. The chain recombines TRBV19 with TRBJ2-7, with D perhaps TRBD2 (5 bases). The germline CDR1 and CDR2 sequences are LNHDA and SQIVND (reference sequence). The CDR3 has 13 residues. V was cut by 1 base and J by 1 base, with 5 bases left in between.

The gene calls are TRBV7-8 and TRBJ2-1; tentatively, D is TRBD2 (7 bases). Germline loops: CDR1 SGHVS, CDR2 FQNEAQ. This CDR3 has 18 residues. Trimming left V 1 base short and J 1 base short, with 17 bases between. The CDR3 nucleotides are TGTGCCAGCAGCTTAGATGGGAGGGGGGCGCGATCCTACAATGAGCAGTTCTTC. Its translation: CASSLDGRGARSYNEQFF. Filled out from reference TRBV7-8 and TRBJ2-1, the complete variable domain reads GAGVSQSPRYKVAKRGQDVALRCDPISGHVSLFWYQQALGQGPEFLTYFQNEAQLDKSGLPSDRFFAERPEGSVSTLKIQRTQQEDSAVYLCASSLDGRGARSYNEQFFGPGTRLTVL.

The chain carries TRBV6-1 and TRBJ1-5; no clear D gene. V was shortened by 2 bases and J by 0 bases, with 11 bases between the two germline ends. Germline V gene lookup returns CDR1 MNHNS and CDR2 SASEGT. This CDR3 spans 16 amino acids. The CDR3 coding sequence is TGTGCCAGCAGTGAATTGGATTCGGTTAGCAATCAGCCCCAGCATTTT. Its translation is CASSELDSVSNQPQHF.

V is TRBV5-6 and J is TRBJ2-4; 9 bases map to TRBD1. V lost 4 bases and J lost 15; bases outside the gene matches: 14. The CDR3 runs 14 residues. Germline loops: CDR1 SGHDT, CDR2 YYEEEE. The CDR3 loop reads CASSTGTGSGFGYF. The CDR3 nucleotides read TGTGCCAGCAGCACCGGGACAGGGTCGGGATTCGGGTACTTC.

The CDR3 is CASSLGTGAYEQYF. CDR3 coding DNA: TGCGCCAGCAGCTTGGGGACAGGGGCCTACGAGCAGTACTTC. This rearrangement joins TRBV5-1 to TRBJ2-7; 9 bases fit TRBD1. Germline-derived CDR1 and CDR2 are SGHRS and YFSETQ. The CDR3 extends over 14 amino acids. Trimming took 0 bases from V and 2 from J; bases not matched to a gene: 0.

This clone has more than one count but fewer than ten. The chain links TRBV5-1 to TRBJ2-1; D perhaps matches TRBD2 (7 bases). CDR3 length: 15 residues. The germline V gene encodes CDR1 SGHRS and CDR2 YFSETQ. Trimming removed 0 bases from V and 5 bases from J, with 12 bases in between. The CDR3 sequence is CASSLGWGGHNEQFF. The CDR3 DNA reads as TGCGCCAGCAGCTTGGGATGGGGGGGCCACAATGAGCAGTTCTTC. Full variable domain (remainder filled in from reference TRBV5-1 and TRBJ2-1): KAGVTQTPRYLIKTRGQQVTLSCSPISGHRSVSWYQQTPGQGLQFLFEYFSETQRNKGNFPGRFSGRQFSNSRSEMNVSTLELGDSALYLCASSLGWGGHNEQFFGPGTRLTVL.